The next 29 T cell receptor beta chains were all read from a single sample in a study of blood T cell repertoires in COVID-19. Repertoires were generated with immunoSEQ multiplex PCR, while TCRdb's copy carries only in-frame clones and drops some. Of about 200,000 clones listed, less than 90% are singletons. The sample taken for sequencing was peripheral blood. Receptor source: a woman aged 65 to 85 with acute or convalescent COVID-19.

The chain links TRBV15 to TRBJ1-3, with TRBD1 as a possible D gene (5 bases). The V end lost 1 base, the J end lost 3 bases, and 19 bases lay between the germline ends. CDR1 is LNHNV, CDR2 YYDKDF, per germline (reference sequence). The CDR3 sequence is 18 residues long. The CDR3 region has the DNA TGTGCCACCAGCAGAGGACAGCGGGGACGGAACTTTGGAAACACCATATATTTT. It is translated as CATSRGQRGRNFGNTIYF.

The J gene is TRBJ2-7, the V gene TRBV28; tentatively, D is TRBD1 (7 bases). This CDR3 contains 16 residues. Germline V CDR1 and CDR2: MDHEN, SYDVKM. The ends were cut back, 5 bases at V and 2 bases at J, with 19 bases in the middle. The CDR3 here is CASSPPRGQGAYEQYF. In DNA, the CDR3 is TGTGCCAGCAGTCCCCCCCGGGGGCAGGGGGCCTACGAGCAGTACTTC.

The chain joins TRBV2 to TRBJ2-1, with 8 bases fitting TRBD2. The CDR3 contains 15 residues. V shed 8 bases and J 6 bases; nucleotides not matched to a gene: 12. Germline CDR1 SNHLY, CDR2 FYNNEI. CDR3 DNA sequence: TGTGCCAGCTCCGGACAACCGGGAGGGATCAATGAGCAGTTCTTC. Its translation is CASSGQPGGINEQFF.

The chain joins TRBV6-5 to TRBJ1-6; D is perhaps TRBD1 (5 bases). From germline, CDR1 is MNHEY and CDR2 SVGAGI. V was trimmed by 7 bases and J by 9 bases, leaving 10 bases between them. The CDR3 is 12 residues long. The CDR3 DNA reads as TGTGCCAGCATGAGGAGGGGTTCACCCCTCCACTTT. Translated, it gives CASMRRGSPLHF.

The CDR3 region is CASRQGGTEAFF. For the CDR3, the DNA is TGTGCCAGTCGACAGGGTGGCACTGAAGCTTTCTTT. The gene calls are TRBV6-5 and TRBJ1-1; 7 bases are shared with TRBD1. CDR3 length equals 12 residues. In germline, CDR1 is MNHEY, CDR2 SVGAGI. Unmatched junction bases numbered 5, after V lost 9 bases and J lost 4 bases.

This chain's CDR3 is CSVEDLGQTNYGYTF. The DNA of the CDR3 is TGCAGCGTTGAAGATCTCGGACAGACTAACTATGGCTACACCTTC. V gene TRBV29-1 combines with J gene TRBJ1-2, with D perhaps TRBD1 (6 bases). The CDR3 is 15 residues long. Germline V lookup: CDR1 SQVTM, CDR2 ANQGSEA. V lost 0 bases and J lost 0, with 11 bases in between.

This rearrangement joins TRBV9 to TRBJ2-1; D might be TRBD1 (6 bases). CDR3 length: 19 amino acids. Germline V lookup: CDR1 SGDLS, CDR2 YYNGEE. V lost 0 bases and J 4 bases, leaving 23 bases between the germline ends. This CDR3 reads CASSVGGRGSLNFYNEQFF. The CDR3 DNA sequence: TGTGCCAGCAGCGTAGGGGGCAGGGGCTCCCTTAATTTTTACAATGAGCAGTTCTTC.

The V and J genes are TRBV27 and TRBJ1-3; 9 positions agree with TRBD1. CDR1 is MNHEY and CDR2 is SMNVEV in the germline V gene (reference sequence). V trimming: 7 bases; J trimming: 4 bases; junction bases outside the gene matches: 5. This CDR3 comprises 14 residues. This CDR3 reads CASKPGTGGNTIYF. The CDR3 coding sequence is TGTGCCAGCAAACCCGGGACAGGGGGAAACACCATATATTTT.

The chain couples TRBV28 to TRBJ2-1; D uncertain. The V end lost 6 bases, the J end lost 0 bases, and 24 bases lay between the germline ends. Looked up from germline, CDR1 is MDHEN and CDR2 is SYDVKM. CDR3 size: 19 residues. The CDR3 protein is CASSPPGLVPESSYNEQFF. CDR3 nucleotides: TGTGCCAGCAGCCCCCCGGGTTTGGTCCCGGAGAGCTCCTACAATGAGCAGTTCTTC.

The chain uses TRBV19 and TRBJ2-2, with D unclear. The CDR3 consists of 17 residues. Germline loops: CDR1 LNHDA, CDR2 SQIVND (reference sequence). Between the trimmed V and J ends, which lost 2 bases and 2 bases, there was a span of 15 bases. Written as DNA, the CDR3 is TGTGCCAGTAGTATAAAGGCCTCCAGGTTTAACACCGGGGAGCTGTTTTTT. Its translation is CASSIKASRFNTGELFF.

CDR3 in DNA: TGTGCCAGTAGTTTACAGGGGTCAGCTGAAGCTTTCTTT. Amino acids: CASSLQGSAEAFF. The chain joins TRBV19 to TRBJ1-1; the match to TRBD1 covers 7 bases. After removal of 5 bases from V and 6 bases from J, the junction contained 6 bases not matched to a gene. The germline CDR1 and CDR2 sequences are LNHDA and SQIVND (reference sequence). The CDR3 extends over 13 amino acids. The full variable domain, in which reference TRBV19 and TRBJ1-1 provide the parts outside the CDR3, is DGGITQSPKYLFRKEGQNVTLSCEQNLNHDAMYWYRQDPGQGLRLIYYSQIVNDFQKGDIAEGYSVSREKKESFPLTVTSAQKNPTAFYLCASSLQGSAEAFFGQGTRLTVV.

The chain links TRBV6-6 to TRBJ1-5, with 9 bases aligning to TRBD1. Germline V gives CDR1 MNHNY, CDR2 SVGAGI (reference sequence). V was pared by 7 bases and J by 7 bases, with 11 bases of the junction left unmatched. The CDR3 is 15 residues long. As DNA, the CDR3 is TGTGCCAGCACCGGTTTACAGGGGGCGGGCCAGCCCCAGCATTTT. Amino acid sequence: CASTGLQGAGQPQHF.

The V and J genes are TRBV11-1 and TRBJ2-3; D is undetermined. CDR3 size: 15 residues. In germline, CDR1 is SGHAT, CDR2 FQDESV (reference sequence). Trimming cost V 3 bases and J 4 bases, with 14 bases left between them. The CDR3 loop is CASSFTMPKADTQYF. The DNA of the CDR3 is TGTGCCAGCAGCTTCACTATGCCCAAAGCAGATACGCAGTATTTT. Together with reference TRBV11-1 and TRBJ2-3, the CDR3 gives the full variable domain: EAEVAQSPRYKITEKSQAVAFWCDPISGHATLYWYRQILGQGPELLVQFQDESVVDDSQLPKDRFSAERLKGVDSTLKIQPAELGDSAMYLCASSFTMPKADTQYFGPGTRLTVL.

This chain links TRBV15 with TRBJ2-3, with 14 bases aligning to TRBD2. Germline V gives CDR1 LNHNV, CDR2 YYDKDF (reference sequence). CDR3 size: 18 residues. The junction had 9 bases not matched to a gene; V was cut back by 4 bases and J by 3 bases. CDR3 in amino acids: CATSKGTSGSQVTDTQYF. In nucleotides, the CDR3 is TGTGCCACCAGCAAAGGGACTAGCGGGAGTCAGGTGACAGATACGCAGTATTTT.

The rearrangement uses TRBV4-1 and TRBJ1-1; D is possibly TRBD1 (5 bases). Germline lookup yields CDR1 MGHRA and CDR2 YSYEKL. V was clipped by 1 base and J by 2 bases, with 14 bases between them. The CDR3 covers 16 residues. DNA for the CDR3: TGCGCCAGCAGCCAAGGGCTGCTAAGGGGAAACACTGAAGCTTTCTTT. It yields the protein CASSQGLLRGNTEAFF.

V is TRBV28 and J is TRBJ2-1; tentative D call: TRBD1 (6 bases). Trimming took 1 base from V and 7 from J, leaving 11 bases between them. Germline V CDR1 and CDR2: MDHEN, SYDVKM. This CDR3 contains 14 residues. The CDR3 DNA sequence: TGTGCCAGCAGTTTATTAAGGGGGAGAAATGAGCAGTTCTTC. The encoded protein is CASSLLRGRNEQFF.

V usage is TRBV7-9 and J usage is TRBJ2-3; weak D call: TRBD1 (6 bases). The CDR3 covers 15 residues. The germline CDR1 and CDR2 sequences are SEHNR and FQNEAQ (reference sequence). V lost 7 bases, J lost 1 base, and 15 bases lay in between. The DNA for the CDR3 is TGTGCCAGCACCTCTCAGGGGTTAGGCACAGATACGCAGTATTTT. It specifies CASTSQGLGTDTQYF.

V usage is TRBV5-1 and J usage is TRBJ2-7; no reliable D call. Trimming pared 5 bases from V and 2 bases from J, leaving 11 bases between. The CDR3 is made up of 13 amino acids. The germline CDR1 and CDR2 sequences are SGHRS and YFSETQ. The CDR3 region has the DNA TGCGCCAGCAGAAAGAACGGAGCCTACGAGCAGTACTTC. Its protein product is CASRKNGAYEQYF.

The chain couples TRBV19 to TRBJ1-5, with D maybe TRBD1 (5 bases). CDR3 length equals 16 residues. Germline V lookup: CDR1 LNHDA, CDR2 SQIVND (reference sequence). Trimming pared 3 bases from V and 3 bases from J, leaving 15 bases between. In DNA form, the CDR3 reads TGTGCCAGTAGTATCCTTGCCAGGGCTACCAATCAGCCCCAGCATTTT. It specifies CASSILARATNQPQHF.

The chain links TRBV6-1 to TRBJ2-7; tentatively, D is TRBD2 (6 bases). The CDR3 consists of 12 residues. V dropped 3 bases and J dropped 3 bases, with 6 bases sitting between them. Germline CDR1 is MNHNS and CDR2 is SASEGT. The CDR3 here is CASSDGGYEQYF. The DNA for the CDR3 is TGTGCCAGCAGTGACGGGGGCTACGAGCAGTACTTC.

The chain employs TRBV7-9 and TRBJ1-3; D is uncertain. Per germline, CDR1 SEHNR and CDR2 FQNEAQ (reference sequence). The germline V and J ends were trimmed by 8 bases and 0 bases, with 11 bases remaining between them. CDR3 length: 14 residues. The CDR3 is CASGDVNSGNTIYF. CDR3 coding DNA: TGTGCCAGCGGAGATGTCAACTCTGGAAACACCATATATTTT.

Here the CDR3 DNA reads TGTGCCAGCAGTTTATTTCAGGGGGCCTACGAGCAGTACTTC. This translates into CASSLFQGAYEQYF. The chain has TRBV27 and TRBJ2-7; TRBD1 matches at 7 bases. Germline trimming cut 1 base from V and 2 bases from J; bases unmatched to any gene: 2. CDR3 length: 14 amino acids. Germline lookup yields CDR1 MNHEY and CDR2 SMNVEV (reference sequence).

This clone was seen only once. V and J are TRBV7-3 and TRBJ2-2; TRBD2 matches at 8 bases. The trim removed 2 bases at V and 0 bases at J, leaving 2 bases unmatched. Germline CDR1 and CDR2: SGHTA and FQGTGA. This CDR3 comprises 16 residues. CDR3 loop: CASSLDSGANTGELFF. In DNA, the CDR3 is TGTGCCAGCAGCTTAGATAGCGGGGCGAACACCGGGGAGCTGTTTTTT.

This clone was counted once. The chain carries TRBV12-5 and TRBJ2-1, with a weak D call TRBD1 (5 bases). CDR3 size: 15 residues. The V gene lost 5 bases and the J gene lost 6 bases, with 17 bases spanning the gap. Germline CDR1 and CDR2: LGHNT and FRNRAP. The CDR3 loop is CASGPLDRFPNEQFF. The CDR3 region has the DNA TGTGCTAGTGGTCCCCTAGACAGATTCCCCAATGAGCAGTTCTTC.

The rearrangement links TRBV2 to TRBJ2-7; tentative D call: TRBD2 (5 bases). The CDR3 contains 12 residues. The V end was cut by 6 bases, the J end by 2 bases, with 8 bases between. Germline CDR1 reads SNHLY; CDR2 reads FYNNEI. The CDR3 nucleotides are TGTGCCAGCAGGGAGGAGACCTACGAGCAGTACTTC. This encodes CASREETYEQYF.

The rearrangement joins TRBV7-9 to TRBJ2-7; 10 bases agree with TRBD1. This CDR3 is built from 14 residues. The germline gives CDR1 SEHNR, CDR2 FQNEAQ (reference sequence). The J segment lost 5 bases and the V segment lost 3 bases, leaving 4 bases of the junction unmatched. CDR3 coding DNA: TGTGCCAGCAGCTTCCGGGACAGGGGTAACGAGCAGTACTTC. The encoded protein is CASSFRDRGNEQYF.

The chain recombines TRBV28 with TRBJ2-7, with 10 bases that match TRBD2. The germline gives CDR1 MDHEN, CDR2 SYDVKM. The CDR3 sequence is 14 residues long. The J segment lost 3 bases and the V segment lost 2 bases, leaving 1 base of the junction unmatched. CDR3 nucleotide sequence: TGTGCCAGCAGTTTACGGACTAGCGGCTACGAGCAGTACTTC. Protein product: CASSLRTSGYEQYF.

The V and J genes are TRBV7-9 and TRBJ1-6; TRBD1 agrees at 9 bases. CDR1 is SEHNR, CDR2 FQNEAQ, per germline (reference sequence). V shed 5 bases and J 9 bases; nucleotides not matched to a gene: 8. CDR3 length: 15 amino acids. This CDR3 is CASSPQTGGSSPLHF. For the CDR3, the DNA is TGTGCCAGCAGCCCTCAGACAGGGGGTAGTTCACCCCTCCACTTT.

This clone was recorded once. The chain links TRBV25-1 to TRBJ2-3, with 10 bases lining up with TRBD1. This CDR3 has 16 amino acids. Looked up from germline, CDR1 is MGHDK and CDR2 is SYGVNS. The junction had 5 bases not matched to a gene; V was cut back by 1 base and J by 4 bases. The CDR3 coding sequence is TGTGCCAGCAGTGAATGGGGGACAGGGGTGCCAGATACGCAGTATTTT. It is translated as CASSEWGTGVPDTQYF.